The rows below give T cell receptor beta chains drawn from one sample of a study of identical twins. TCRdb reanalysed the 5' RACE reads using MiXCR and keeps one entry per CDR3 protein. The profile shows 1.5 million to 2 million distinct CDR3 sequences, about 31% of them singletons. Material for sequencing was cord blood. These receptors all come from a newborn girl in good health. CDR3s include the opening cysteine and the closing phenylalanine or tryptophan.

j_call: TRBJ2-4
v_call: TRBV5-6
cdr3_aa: CASSYRAVAGGRREAKNIQYF

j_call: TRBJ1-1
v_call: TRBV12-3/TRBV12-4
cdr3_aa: CASSPTPGQMNTEAFF

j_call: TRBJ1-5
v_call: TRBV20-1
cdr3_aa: CSAADRLSNQPQHF

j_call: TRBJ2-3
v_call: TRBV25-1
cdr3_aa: CASSEPWVGGLDTQYF

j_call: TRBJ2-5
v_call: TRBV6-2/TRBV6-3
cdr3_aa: CATAMGTEQYF

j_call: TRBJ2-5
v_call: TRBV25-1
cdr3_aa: CASSRQDRGILQETQYF

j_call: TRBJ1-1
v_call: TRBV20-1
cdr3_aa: CSAERWGNTEAFF

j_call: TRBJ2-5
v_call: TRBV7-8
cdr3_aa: CASTIGPQETQYF

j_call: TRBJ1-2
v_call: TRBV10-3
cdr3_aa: CAISAGVQDYGYTF

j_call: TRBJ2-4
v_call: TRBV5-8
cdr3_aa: CASSLPRLAKNIQYF

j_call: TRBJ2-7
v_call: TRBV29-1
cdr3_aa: CSVEGSPNTPYEQYF

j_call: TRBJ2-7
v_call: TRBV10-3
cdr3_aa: CAISVREFVHEQYF

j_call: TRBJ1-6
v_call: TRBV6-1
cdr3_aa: CASSEGQGDNSPLHF

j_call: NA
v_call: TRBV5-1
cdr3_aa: CASSLVRGRDEQYF

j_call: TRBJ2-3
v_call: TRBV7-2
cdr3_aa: CASRERRGLRTDTQYF

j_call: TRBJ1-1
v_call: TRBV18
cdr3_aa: CASSPPQGNTEAFF

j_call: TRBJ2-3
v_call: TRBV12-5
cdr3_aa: CASGLFAGPYEDTQYF

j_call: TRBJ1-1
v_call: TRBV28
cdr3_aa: CASSFPRNTEAFF

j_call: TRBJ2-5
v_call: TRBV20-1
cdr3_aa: CSARTSGNQETQYF

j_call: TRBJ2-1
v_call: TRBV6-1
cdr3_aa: CASSTGIVLSYNEQFF